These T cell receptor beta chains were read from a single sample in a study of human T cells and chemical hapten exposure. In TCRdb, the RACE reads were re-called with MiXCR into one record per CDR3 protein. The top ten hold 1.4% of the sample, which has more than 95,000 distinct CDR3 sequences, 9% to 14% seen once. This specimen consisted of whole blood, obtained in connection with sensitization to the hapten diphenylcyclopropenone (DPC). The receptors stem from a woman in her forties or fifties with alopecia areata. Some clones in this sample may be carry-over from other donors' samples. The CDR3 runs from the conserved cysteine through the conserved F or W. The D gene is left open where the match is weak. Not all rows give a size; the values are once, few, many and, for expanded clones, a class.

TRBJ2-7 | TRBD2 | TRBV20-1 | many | TGCAGTGCTAGAGCCGGGAGGGCAGCCTACGAGCAGTACTTC | CSARAGRAAYEQYF
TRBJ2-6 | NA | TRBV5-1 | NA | TGCGCCAGCAGCCTTACGATCGCTGGGGCCAACGTCCTGACTTTC | CASSLTIAGANVLTF
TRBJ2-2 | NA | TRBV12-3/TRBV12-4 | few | TGTGCCAGCAGTTTTTCTACTAGGGGGACCGGGGAGCTGTTTTTT | CASSFSTRGTGELFF
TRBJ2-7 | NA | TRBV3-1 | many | TGTGCCAGCAGCCAAGATCGGTTCGAGCAGTACTTC | CASSQDRFEQYF
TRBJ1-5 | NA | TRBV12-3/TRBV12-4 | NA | TGTGCCAGCAGTCCCCCCCGTCAGCCCCAGCATTTT | CASSPPRQPQHF
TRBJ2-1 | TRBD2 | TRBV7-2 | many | TGTGCCAGCAGGACTAGCGGGGGGGCAGTACCCTACAATGAGCAGTTCTTC | CASRTSGGAVPYNEQFF
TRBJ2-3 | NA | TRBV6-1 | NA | TGTGCCAGCAGTCAACCCACGCGGGGATCGAGCACAGATACGCAGTATTTT | CASSQPTRGSSTDTQYF
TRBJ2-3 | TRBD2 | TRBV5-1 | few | TGCGCCAGCAGCTACGGACTAGCGGGAGCGGGAGATACGCAGTATTTT | CASSYGLAGAGDTQYF
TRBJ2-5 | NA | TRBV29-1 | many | TGCAGCGTTTCGTTCGCAGGGTCTGGGGAGACCCAGTACTTC | CSVSFAGSGETQYF
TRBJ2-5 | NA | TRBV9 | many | TGTGCCAGCAGCGTAGGCGGGTTGGCAGTGGAGACCCAGTACTTC | CASSVGGLAVETQYF
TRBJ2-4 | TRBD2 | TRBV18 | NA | TGTGCCAGCTCACCAAGGCGGGGGGAAAACATTCAGTACTTC | CASSPRRGENIQYF
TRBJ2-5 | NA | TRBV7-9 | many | TGTGCCAGCACCCCCCGAGCGGTGCCGGAGACCCAGTACTTC | CASTPRAVPETQYF
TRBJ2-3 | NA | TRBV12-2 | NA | TGTGCAAGTCGCTTAGAAGCCCAGGATACGCAGTATTTT | CASRLEAQDTQYF
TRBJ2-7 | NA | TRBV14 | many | TGTGCCAGCAGCCCCTATTTGGGCAGAAGCTACGAGCAGTACTTC | CASSPYLGRSYEQYF
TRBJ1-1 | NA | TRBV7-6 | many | TGTGCCAGCAGCTTAGTCGGGGTGATGAACACTGAAGCTTTCTTT | CASSLVGVMNTEAFF
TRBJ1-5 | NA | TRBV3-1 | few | TGTGCCAGCAGCCAAGATGCCCGGACGAATCAGCCCCAGCATTTT | CASSQDARTNQPQHF
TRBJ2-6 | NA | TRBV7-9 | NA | TGTGCCAGCAGCCCCTCTACCGAGGCGTCCACCTCTGGGGCCAACGTCCTGACTTTC | CASSPSTEASTSGANVLTF
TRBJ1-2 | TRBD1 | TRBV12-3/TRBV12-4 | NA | TGTGCCAGCAGTTTTCGGGGACAGGGCATCTATGGCTACACCTTC | CASSFRGQGIYGYTF
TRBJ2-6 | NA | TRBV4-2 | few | TGTGCCAGCAGCCAAGGGGAGCTGACCACTGGGGCCAACGTCCTGACTTTC | CASSQGELTTGANVLTF
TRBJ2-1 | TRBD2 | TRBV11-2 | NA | TGTGCCAGCAGCTTAGCCAGCGGGGTTATGTATGAGCAGTTCTTC | CASSLASGVMYEQFF
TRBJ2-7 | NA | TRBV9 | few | TGTGCCAGCAGCGTACTCCGAGACGGCCCCTACGAGCAGTACTTC | CASSVLRDGPYEQYF
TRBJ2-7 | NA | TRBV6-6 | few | TGTGCCAGCAGCCCGGGACTGCCTTCCTACGAGCAGTACTTC | CASSPGLPSYEQYF
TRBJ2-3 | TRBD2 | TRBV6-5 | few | TGTGCCAGCAGTTACTCGAGGGCTAGCGGGAGGGCCTTCGCAGATACGCAGTATTTT | CASSYSRASGRAFADTQYF
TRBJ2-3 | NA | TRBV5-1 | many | TGCGCCAGCAGCTTTCGGGATACGCAGTATTTT | CASSFRDTQYF
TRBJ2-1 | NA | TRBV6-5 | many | TGTGCCAGCAGCCTACTAGCGCATGAGGGGGGTGAGCAGTTCTTC | CASSLLAHEGGEQFF
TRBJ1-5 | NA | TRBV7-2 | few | TGTGCCAGCAGCTATCTCTTCAGCGATCAGCCCCAGCATTTT | CASSYLFSDQPQHF
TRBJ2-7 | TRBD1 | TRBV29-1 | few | TGCAGCGTTGAAGTGACAGGGGTTAGTTACGAGCAGTACTTC | CSVEVTGVSYEQYF
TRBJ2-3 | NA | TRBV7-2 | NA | TGTGCCAGCAGCTTCGGACTCACAGATACGCAGTATTTT | CASSFGLTDTQYF
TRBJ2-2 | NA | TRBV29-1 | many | TGCAGCGTTGCTGACACCGGGGAGCTGTTTTTT | CSVADTGELFF
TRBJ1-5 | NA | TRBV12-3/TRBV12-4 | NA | TGTGCCAGCAGCCAGGGACAACTAAATCAGCCCCAGCATTTT | CASSQGQLNQPQHF